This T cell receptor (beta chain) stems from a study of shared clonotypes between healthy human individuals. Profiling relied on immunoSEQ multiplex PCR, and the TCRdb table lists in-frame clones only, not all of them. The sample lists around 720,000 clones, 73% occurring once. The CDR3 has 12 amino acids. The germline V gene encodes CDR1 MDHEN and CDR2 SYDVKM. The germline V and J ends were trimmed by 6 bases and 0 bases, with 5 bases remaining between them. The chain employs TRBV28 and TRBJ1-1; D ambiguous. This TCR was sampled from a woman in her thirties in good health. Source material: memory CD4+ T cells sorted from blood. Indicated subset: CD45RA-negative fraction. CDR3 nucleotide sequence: TGTGCCAGCAGGGCTTTGAACACTGAAGCTTTCTTT. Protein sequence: CASRALNTEAFF.